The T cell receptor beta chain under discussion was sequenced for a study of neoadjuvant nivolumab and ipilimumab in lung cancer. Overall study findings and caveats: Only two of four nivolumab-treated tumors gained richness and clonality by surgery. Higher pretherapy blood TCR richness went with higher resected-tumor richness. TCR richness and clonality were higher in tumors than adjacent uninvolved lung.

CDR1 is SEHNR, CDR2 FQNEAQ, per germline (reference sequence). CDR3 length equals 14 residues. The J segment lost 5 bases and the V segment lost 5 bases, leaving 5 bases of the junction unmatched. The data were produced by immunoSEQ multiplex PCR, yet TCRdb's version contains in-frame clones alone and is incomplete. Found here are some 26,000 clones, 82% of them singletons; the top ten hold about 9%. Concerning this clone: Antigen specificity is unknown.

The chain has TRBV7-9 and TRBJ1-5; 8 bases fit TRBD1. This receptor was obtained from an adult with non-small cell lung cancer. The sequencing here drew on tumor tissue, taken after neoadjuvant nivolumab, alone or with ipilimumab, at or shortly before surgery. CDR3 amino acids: CASSRTGLDQPQHF. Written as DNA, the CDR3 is TGTGCCAGCAGCCGGACAGGGTTAGATCAGCCCCAGCATTTT.